Described below is a single T cell receptor (beta chain) sequence and its context. Its antigen is currently unknown. The data are from a study of cytomegalovirus exposure and HLA in healthy donors. Study-wide results and caveats: Reports described diagnosis of cytomegalovirus status by the classifier as highly specific and sensitive. The study put 150 or so TCR beta chains on its list as cytomegalovirus-associated. CMV serostatus was the only immune exposure information that was available.

V was pared by 5 bases and J by 0 bases, with 17 bases between. Germline lookup yields CDR1 SEHNR and CDR2 FQNEAQ (reference sequence). This CDR3 is 17 amino acids long. PCR used 60 Vbeta primers and 13 Jbeta primers. TCRdb's table, derived via immunoSEQ multiplex PCR, lists solely in-frame clones and lacks some. Of around 210,000 clones listed, 79% are singletons. Healthy people donating bone marrow made up the donors. The sample taken for sequencing was PBMCs. This chain links TRBV7-9 with TRBJ2-1; tentatively, D is TRBD2 (6 bases). This sequence originates from a man between 50 and 59 years old in good health and CMV-seronegative. The CDR3 sequence is CASSPIFLGSSYNEQFF. The CDR3 DNA is TGTGCCAGCAGCCCCATCTTCCTCGGGAGCTCCTACAATGAGCAGTTCTTC.